Listed here are 9 T cell receptor beta chains from one sample, sequenced in a study of T cells in localized non-small cell lung cancer. TCRdb keeps only in-frame clones here, not all; method: immunoSEQ multiplex PCR. The table includes some 33,000 clones, around three quarters detected once. The starting material was peripheral blood, obtained before any cancer treatment. These receptors were taken from a male donor at least 60 years old with stage III squamous cell lung carcinoma.

Here the CDR3 DNA reads TGTGCCAGCAGCCAATCCGGGAGGGCCTGGAGAGAGACCCAGTACTTC. It translates to CASSQSGRAWRETQYF. V is TRBV14 and J is TRBJ2-5, with TRBD2 matching over 8 bases. The germline CDR1 and CDR2 sequences are SGHDN and FVKESK. The trim removed 2 bases at V and 4 bases at J, leaving 9 bases unmatched. The length of the CDR3 is 16 residues.

The V and J genes are TRBV5-1 and TRBJ2-3; 10 bases are shared with TRBD2. V lost 0 bases to trimming and J lost 3 bases; unmatched junction nucleotides: 4. Looked up from germline, CDR1 is SGHRS and CDR2 is YFSETQ. The CDR3 is 16 residues long. CDR3: CASSLGLAGETDTQYF. The CDR3 coding sequence is TGCGCCAGCAGCTTGGGTCTAGCGGGAGAAACAGATACGCAGTATTTT.

The CDR3: CASSPRGSLNTEAFF. CDR3 nucleotide sequence: TGTGCCAGCAGCCCCCGAGGCAGCCTGAACACTGAAGCTTTCTTT. This chain links TRBV7-2 with TRBJ1-1; D not certain. CDR1 is SGHTA, CDR2 FQGNSA, per germline. This CDR3 comprises 15 residues. Trimming took off 5 bases at V and 0 bases at J, with 13 bases between the two ends.

A remark on this clone: One end of the junction does not line up with germline, which may come from a read error. The chain is built from TRBV5-5 and TRBJ1-2, with 12 bases identical to TRBD1. This CDR3 region has 16 residues. CDR1 is SGHKS, CDR2 YYEKEE, per germline (reference sequence). The CDR3 is CASSLGQGAMGYGYTF. CDR3 sequence (DNA): TGTGCCAGCAGTTTGGGACAGGGGGCAATGGGATATGGCTACACCTTC.

The chain employs TRBV5-4 and TRBJ2-4; D is uncertain. CDR1 SGHNT and CDR2 YYREEE come from the germline V gene (reference sequence). This CDR3 is 14 amino acids long. The germline V and J ends were trimmed by 0 bases and 8 bases, with 12 bases remaining between them. CDR3 sequence reads: CASSLGPNEDIQYF. The CDR3 DNA reads as TGTGCCAGCAGCTTGGGACCGAATGAGGACATTCAGTACTTC.

This chain links TRBV6-1 with TRBJ2-1; D is undetermined. V shed 3 bases and J shed 8 bases, with 17 bases lying between them. CDR3 length: 15 residues. The germline gives CDR1 MNHNS, CDR2 SASEGT. The CDR3 bases are TGTGCCAGCAGTGATTCGGGTCAGGTAATCGATGAGCAGTTCTTC. Its translation: CASSDSGQVIDEQFF.

This clone was recorded a few times. The chain links TRBV6-6 to TRBJ1-1; 7 bases align to TRBD1. This CDR3 has 14 amino acids. In germline, CDR1 is MNHNY, CDR2 SVGAGI (reference sequence). The J segment lost 4 bases and the V segment lost 5 bases, leaving 7 bases of the junction unmatched. The CDR3 nucleotides read TGTGCCAGCAGTGCTTATGAGGGGGCCACTGAAGCTTTCTTT. Encoded protein: CASSAYEGATEAFF.

The V and J genes are TRBV28 and TRBJ1-5, with TRBD1 matching 9 bases. CDR1 MDHEN and CDR2 SYDVKM come from the germline V gene. The CDR3 covers 14 residues. The ends lost 8 bases at V and 7 bases at J; junction bases unmatched: 9. CDR3 in DNA: TGTGCCAGCCGTGGTAGGGACAGGGAGCAGCCCCAGCATTTT. Its translation: CASRGRDREQPQHF.

This chain uses TRBV7-9 with TRBJ1-2; D remains ambiguous. The CDR3 spans 15 residues. V was pared by 0 bases and J by 4 bases, with 12 bases between. Germline V gives CDR1 SEHNR, CDR2 FQNEAQ (reference sequence). CDR3 in DNA: TGTGCCAGCAGCTTAGCGTTAGGTGGAGGCTATGGCTACACCTTC. This encodes CASSLALGGGYGYTF.